One and the same sample provided the 8 T cell receptor beta chains below, sequenced in a study of Ad26.COV2.S vaccination and SARS-CoV-2 variants. The sample's treatment: approximately 18 received Ad26.COV2.S at low or high dose, single or two shots; roughly 5 received placebo; per-sample allocation not given. Sample collection was performed on day 63 after the first vaccine or placebo injection. TCRdb's table, derived via immunoSEQ multiplex PCR, lists solely in-frame clones and lacks some. The table shows approximately 240,000 clones, with 88% occurring only once. Specimen: peripheral blood, collected in a trial of Ad26.COV2.S vaccine versus placebo. These receptors all stem from a person between 18 and 59 years old who received the Ad26.COV2.S COVID-19 vaccine or a placebo.

The genes are TRBV7-6 and TRBJ1-1; 8 bases match TRBD1. Germline V CDR1 and CDR2: SGHVS, FNYEAQ. The CDR3 has 14 amino acids. The V and J ends lost 5 bases and 1 base, in that order; junction bases with no gene match: 3. This chain's CDR3 is CASSAGQANTEAFF. The CDR3, as DNA: TGTGCCAGCAGCGCGGGACAGGCGAACACTGAAGCTTTCTTT.

V and J are TRBV6-5 and TRBJ1-6, with 7 positions matching TRBD1. V shed 10 bases and J 6 bases; nucleotides not matched to a gene: 6. The CDR3 totals 13 residues. Germline V gives CDR1 MNHEY, CDR2 SVGAGI. The CDR3 bases are TGTGCCAACGGACAGGACCCTAATTCACCCCTCCACTTT. Its translation: CANGQDPNSPLHF.

This CDR3 reads CASSVGGISYEQYF. CDR3 sequence (DNA): TGTGCCAGCAGCGTAGGCGGGATCTCCTACGAGCAGTACTTC. V and J are TRBV9 and TRBJ2-7, with a weak D call TRBD2 (6 bases). This CDR3 is 14 amino acids long. Germline CDR1 SGDLS, CDR2 YYNGEE. The ends were cut back, 0 bases at V and 0 bases at J, with 7 bases in the middle.

The rearrangement joins TRBV19 to TRBJ1-5; 8 bases align to TRBD1. The V and J ends lost 6 bases and 2 bases, in that order; junction bases with no gene match: 9. The CDR3 spans 16 residues. Looked up from germline, CDR1 is LNHDA and CDR2 is SQIVND (reference sequence). CDR3 bases: TGTGCCAGTAGGGGACTCGGACAGGGCGGCAATCAGCCCCAGCATTTT. It codes for CASRGLGQGGNQPQHF.

The CDR3 DNA sequence: TGTGCCAGCAGTCGGCCACTCATGGGGACCCCGGGCACCGGGGAGCTGTTTTTT. Its translation is CASSRPLMGTPGTGELFF. The rearrangement links TRBV6-6 to TRBJ2-2; the D gene could be TRBD1 or TRBD2 (5 bases each). Germline CDR1 and CDR2: MNHNY and SVGAGI (reference sequence). Trimming stripped 5 bases from V and 4 bases from J, with 23 bases between. The CDR3 is made up of 18 amino acids.

The table lists this clone with a count of one. This sequence joins TRBV7-9 and TRBJ2-3; 10 nucleotides agree with TRBD1. Per germline, CDR1 SEHNR and CDR2 FQNEAQ (reference sequence). CDR3 length: 17 amino acids. V was clipped by 1 base and J by 3 bases; unmatched bases: 7. Here the CDR3 reads CASSLGSGQGWTDTQYF. The CDR3 region has the DNA TGTGCCAGCAGCTTAGGTTCGGGACAGGGGTGGACAGATACGCAGTATTTT. Filled out from reference TRBV7-9 and TRBJ2-3, the complete variable domain reads DTGVSQNPRHKITKRGQNVTFRCDPISEHNRLYWYRQTLGQGPEFLTYFQNEAQLEKSRLLSDRFSAERPKGSFSTLEIQRTEQGDSAMYLCASSLGSGQGWTDTQYFGPGTRLTVL.

V is TRBV7-2 and J is TRBJ1-3; no clear D. This CDR3 is built from 16 residues. The V end was cut by 0 bases, the J end by 0 bases, with 9 bases between. CDR1 is SGHTA, CDR2 FQGNSA, per germline. The CDR3 loop is CASSLAVTYSGNTIYF. The CDR3 region has the DNA TGTGCCAGCAGCTTAGCAGTCACCTACTCTGGAAACACCATATATTTT.

This clone was counted a few times. This chain joins TRBV7-3 and TRBJ2-5; D remains unclear. There are 16 residues in the CDR3. Germline V gene lookup returns CDR1 SGHTA and CDR2 FQGTGA. V was cut by 1 base and J by 2 bases, with 14 bases left in between. CDR3 sequence reads: CASSLRSSGTQETQYF. CDR3 nucleotides: TGTGCCAGCAGCTTAAGGTCATCGGGCACACAAGAGACCCAGTACTTC.